Each of the 10 T cell receptor beta chains below was sequenced from the same sample in a study of T cells in Graves' hyperthyroidism and ophthalmopathy. TCR beta CDR3 regions were amplified from RNA transcripts. The TCR CDR3 was amplified in a first-round RT-PCR using the HTBI primer set. Via MiXCR, TCRdb re-called the multiplex PCR reads, giving one row per CDR3 protein. The data contain 200,000 to 250,000 distinct CDR3 sequences, around 20% of them seen just once; the ten biggest clones take up about two fifths. What was sequenced was blood. The receptors derive from a man aged 35 to 55 with Graves' hyperthyroidism.

The V call is TRBV6-2 or TRBV6-3, the J call TRBJ1-6, with unresolved D. Between the trimmed V and J ends, which lost 7 bases and 4 bases, there was a span of 14 bases. This CDR3 is 15 amino acids long. From germline, CDR1 is MNHEY and CDR2 SVGEGT. CDR3 region: CASKTTPVYNSPLHF. In DNA, the CDR3 is TGTGCCAGCAAAACGACTCCAGTATATAATTCACCCCTCCACTTT.

The chain has TRBV20-1 and TRBJ2-5; 12 bases agree with TRBD2. This CDR3 is built from 17 residues. The germline CDR1 and CDR2 sequences are DFQATT and SNEGSKA (reference sequence). The junction had 14 bases not matched to a gene; V was cut back by 4 bases and J by 5 bases. DNA of the CDR3: TGCAGTGCTAATACCTTCGGAACTAGCGGGGGGCAGGAGACCCAGTACTTC. This gives the protein CSANTFGTSGGQETQYF.

This clonotype has a handful of counts. The V gene is TRBV4-3, the J gene TRBJ2-1; either TRBD1 or TRBD2 may supply D (5 bases each). The V gene lost 1 base and the J gene lost 6 bases, with 13 bases spanning the gap. Per the germline V gene, CDR1 is LGHNA and CDR2 is YSLEER. The CDR3 sequence is 15 residues long. The CDR3 DNA is TGCGCCAGCAGCCAAGTGGGGGATCTTGCCAATGAGCAGTTCTTC. Residues: CASSQVGDLANEQFF.

The table lists this clonotype with many counts. The gene calls are TRBV11-2 and TRBJ2-4; no firm D call. V was shortened by 1 base and J by 2 bases, with 9 bases between the two germline ends. The CDR3 covers 15 residues. CDR1 is SGHAT, CDR2 FQNNGV, per germline. The CDR3 bases are TGTGCCAGCAGCTTAGCGGGTCCCCCCAAAAACATTCAGTACTTC. Translated, it gives CASSLAGPPKNIQYF.

This clonotype was found many times. The chain is built from TRBV2 and TRBJ2-7, with D maybe TRBD2 (6 bases). In germline, CDR1 is SNHLY, CDR2 FYNNEI. V was cut by 8 bases and J by 3 bases, with 17 bases left in between. The CDR3 is 14 residues long. The CDR3 nucleotides are TGTGCCAGCGAATACTACGGGGGTAGCTACGAGCAGTACTTC. Translated, it gives CASEYYGGSYEQYF.

This clonotype was seen at least ten times. This sequence joins TRBV7-9 and TRBJ1-2; 7 bases agree with TRBD1. Germline V gene lookup returns CDR1 SEHNR and CDR2 FQNEAQ (reference sequence). V lost 5 bases and J lost 4; bases outside the gene matches: 7. The CDR3 covers 14 residues. The CDR3 sequence is CASSQSGGTYGYTF. Written as DNA, the CDR3 is TGTGCCAGCAGCCAATCAGGGGGAACCTATGGCTACACCTTC. Filled out from reference TRBV7-9 and TRBJ1-2, the complete variable domain reads DTGVSQNPRHKITKRGQNVTFRCDPISEHNRLYWYRQTLGQGPEFLTYFQNEAQLEKSRLLSDRFSAERPKGSFSTLEIQRTEQGDSAMYLCASSQSGGTYGYTFGSGTRLTVV.

This clonotype was seen more than once but under ten times. The rearrangement joins TRBV28 to TRBJ1-3, with 7 bases aligning to TRBD1. The CDR3 runs to 16 residues. V trimming: 5 bases; J trimming: 0 bases; junction bases outside the gene matches: 7. The germline V gene has CDR1 MDHEN and CDR2 SYDVKM. Here the CDR3 reads CASSPLDRASGNTIYF. In DNA, the CDR3 is TGTGCCAGCAGTCCTCTCGACAGGGCCTCTGGAAACACCATATATTTT.

This clonotype was observed many times. J is TRBJ1-1 and V is TRBV19; tentatively, D is TRBD1 (6 bases). The germline V gene encodes CDR1 LNHDA and CDR2 SQIVND (reference sequence). V was pared by 9 bases and J by 3 bases, with 17 bases between. This CDR3 has 14 residues. The CDR3 DNA is TGTGCCAGCAGTCCCAGGGGCAGGGACACTGAAGCTTTCTTT. Its translation: CASSPRGRDTEAFF.

This clonotype has only a few counts. The rearrangement joins TRBV19 to TRBJ1-5; 10 bases align to TRBD1. J gave up 11 bases and V 5 bases, and 9 bases lay outside the gene matches. The CDR3 has 14 residues. Germline CDR1 LNHDA, CDR2 SQIVND (reference sequence). CDR3 in DNA: TGTGCCAGTAGTCCCGGGACAGGGGAATGGGCCCAGCATTTT. This codes for CASSPGTGEWAQHF.

This chain connects TRBV15 to TRBJ1-5; the match to TRBD1 covers 7 bases. The V gene end was trimmed by 2 bases and the J gene end by 0 bases; junction bases not matched to a gene: 4. Germline CDR1 reads LNHNV; CDR2 reads YYDKDF (reference sequence). The CDR3 is 16 residues long. In nucleotides, the CDR3 is TGTGCCACCAGCAGACGGACAGGTTATAGCAATCAGCCCCAGCATTTT. It codes for CATSRRTGYSNQPQHF.